Shown below are 15 T cell receptor beta chains from a single sample sequenced in a study of cytomegalovirus exposure and HLA in healthy donors (dated by TCRdb to about 2017). Library construction relied on the immunoSEQ multiplex PCR assay. The multiplex PCR relied on a mix of 60 forward primers for TCR Vbeta segments and 13 reverse primers for TCR Jbeta segments. As stored in TCRdb, this immuneACCESS dataset retains in-frame rearrangements with V and J assigned. A fraction of the clones does not appear; measured against another copy, unresolved V genes explain less than half of the discrepancy, and the remainder lacks a known reason. Present in this sample are some 160,000 clones, 60% to 85% of which were seen just once. Around 2% of the sample goes to the ten largest clones. The material sequenced was PBMCs. Receptors were obtained from a man aged 45-65 years in good health and CMV-seropositive.

The J gene is TRBJ1-3, the V gene TRBV18, with D maybe TRBD1 (5 bases). The CDR3 extends over 17 amino acids. Per germline, CDR1 KGHSH and CDR2 LQKENI. The germline V and J ends were trimmed by 2 bases and 1 base, with 15 bases remaining between them. The CDR3 protein is CASSPWAGTRSGNTIYF. CDR3 coding DNA: TGTGCCAGCTCACCATGGGCAGGGACTCGGTCTGGAAACACCATATATTTT.

The genes are TRBV2 and TRBJ1-2; TRBD1 aligns across 7 bases. Germline CDR1 is SNHLY and CDR2 is FYNNEI. Trimming took 7 bases from V and 2 from J; bases not matched to a gene: 7. The length of the CDR3 is 14 residues. The CDR3 region is CASNTGTANYGYTF. The DNA of the CDR3 is TGTGCCAGCAACACCGGGACAGCCAACTATGGCTACACCTTC.

The V gene is TRBV25-1, the J gene TRBJ1-2, with a weak D call TRBD1 (6 bases). The CDR3 loop spans 15 amino acids. V lost 3 bases, J lost 4 bases, and 15 bases lay in between. Looked up from germline, CDR1 is MGHDK and CDR2 is SYGVNS. CDR3: CASSDLGTGSYGYTF. The CDR3 nucleotides read TGTGCCAGCAGTGATCTTGGAACAGGGTCCTATGGCTACACCTTC.

This rearrangement joins TRBV18 to TRBJ2-2; weak D call: TRBD2 (6 bases). The CDR3 has 15 residues. Trimming removed 8 bases from V and 4 bases from J, with 17 bases in between. CDR1 is KGHSH, CDR2 LQKENI, per germline. The CDR3 nucleotides are TGTGCCAGCCGGGCAGGAGGGGTTGGCACCGGGGAGCTGTTTTTT. It is translated as CASRAGGVGTGELFF. Together with reference TRBV18 and TRBJ2-2, the CDR3 gives the full variable domain: NAGVMQNPRHLVRRRGQEARLRCSPMKGHSHVYWYRQLPEEGLKFMVYLQKENIIDESGMPKERFSAEFPKEGPSILRIQQVVRGDSAAYFCASRAGGVGTGELFFGEGSRLTVL.

The gene calls are TRBV10-1 and TRBJ1-2; 12 bases map to TRBD1. The germline V gene encodes CDR1 WNHNN and CDR2 SYGVQD (reference sequence). Trimming took 5 bases from V and 6 from J; bases not matched to a gene: 4. The CDR3 sequence is 14 residues long. The CDR3 nucleotides are TGCGCCAGCAGTAGGGACAGGGGGCAGGATGGCTACACCTTC. This sequence encodes CASSRDRGQDGYTF.

The rearrangement uses TRBV19 and TRBJ2-1; TRBD2 might be the D (6 bases). The CDR3 sequence is 14 residues long. Per the germline V gene, CDR1 is LNHDA and CDR2 is SQIVND (reference sequence). V was cut by 6 bases and J by 7 bases, with 16 bases left in between. The CDR3 DNA reads as TGTGCCAGTAGCAGGAGACTAGAGGGGAATGAGCAGTTCTTC. Protein sequence: CASSRRLEGNEQFF.

V and J are TRBV29-1 and TRBJ1-1; a possible D gene is TRBD1 (5 bases). Germline V gives CDR1 SQVTM, CDR2 ANQGSEA. V was clipped by 3 bases and J by 0 bases, with 11 bases between them. The CDR3 is 14 amino acids. The CDR3 DNA reads TGCAGCGTTGATTACGGGGGAATGAACACTGAAGCTTTCTTT. It codes for CSVDYGGMNTEAFF.

This clone appeared once. This chain joins TRBV9 and TRBJ2-7; 7 nucleotides align to TRBD2. The length of the CDR3 is 15 residues. Germline lookup yields CDR1 SGDLS and CDR2 YYNGEE. The trim removed 0 bases at V and 4 bases at J, leaving 7 bases unmatched. The CDR3 loop reads CASSVAGRGSYEQYF. As DNA, the CDR3 is TGTGCCAGCAGCGTAGCTGGGCGGGGGAGTTACGAGCAGTACTTC.

The CDR3 is CASSLVLGGGEQYF. The CDR3 coding sequence is TGTGCCAGCAGCTTAGTGCTAGGGGGGGGCGAGCAGTACTTC. The chain carries TRBV11-2 and TRBJ2-7; TRBD2 might be the D (7 bases). The CDR3 is 14 residues long. V lost 1 base to trimming and J lost 6 bases, with 13 bases between them. The V gene's germline CDR1 is SGHAT and CDR2 FQNNGV.

The chain links TRBV15 to TRBJ2-3; D perhaps matches TRBD2 (5 bases). There are 15 residues in the CDR3. Germline lookup yields CDR1 LNHNV and CDR2 YYDKDF (reference sequence). The V end was cut by 8 bases, the J end by 6 bases, with 21 bases between. DNA for the CDR3: TGTGCCACCTCTTATCCCCGGGTTGGGGAGGATACGCAGTATTTT. Encoded protein: CATSYPRVGEDTQYF.

The chain joins TRBV2 to TRBJ1-4; 8 bases match TRBD1. CDR3 size: 12 residues. V lost 5 bases to trimming and J lost 8 bases; unmatched junction nucleotides: 1. CDR1 is SNHLY, CDR2 FYNNEI, per germline. DNA of the CDR3: TGTGCCAGCAGTCGGACAGGGGAAAAACTGTTTTTT. Translation gives CASSRTGEKLFF.

The genes are TRBV2 and TRBJ1-1; 8 nucleotides align to TRBD1. The CDR3 runs to 16 residues. V dropped 1 base and J dropped 4; count of bases not matched to a gene: 8. Germline CDR1 and CDR2: SNHLY and FYNNEI. CDR3 in amino acids: CASSEVRTGRFTEAFF. In DNA form, the CDR3 reads TGTGCCAGCAGTGAAGTGAGGACAGGGCGGTTCACTGAAGCTTTCTTT.

The chain carries TRBV21-1 and TRBJ2-3; the tabulated D call, TRBD2, remains unverified against the DNA. TRBV21-1 constitutes a pseudogene. The CDR3 is 15 residues long. The CDR3 is CASSKVAGSTDTQYF. The CDR3 DNA reads TGTGCCAGCAGCAAAGTTGCGGGGAGCACAGATACGCAGTATTTT.

The V and J genes are TRBV28 and TRBJ2-7, with TRBD1 matching 11 bases. Per germline, CDR1 MDHEN and CDR2 SYDVKM. This CDR3 is 15 amino acids long. The trim removed 3 bases at V and 4 bases at J, leaving 5 bases unmatched. As DNA, the CDR3 is TGTGCCAGCAGTTTTACGGGACAGGGGGTTTACGAGCAGTACTTC. Its protein is CASSFTGQGVYEQYF.

The sample holds a few counts of this clone. The chain has TRBV5-5 and TRBJ2-5; weak D call: TRBD2 (6 bases). The CDR3 totals 17 residues. Trimming shortened V by 2 bases and J by 2 bases, and 19 bases separated the two germline ends. The germline CDR1 and CDR2 sequences are SGHKS and YYEKEE (reference sequence). DNA for the CDR3: TGTGCCAGCAGCTTCTCCGCCCAATGGGGGGTGCAAGAGACCCAGTACTTC. Its protein is CASSFSAQWGVQETQYF.